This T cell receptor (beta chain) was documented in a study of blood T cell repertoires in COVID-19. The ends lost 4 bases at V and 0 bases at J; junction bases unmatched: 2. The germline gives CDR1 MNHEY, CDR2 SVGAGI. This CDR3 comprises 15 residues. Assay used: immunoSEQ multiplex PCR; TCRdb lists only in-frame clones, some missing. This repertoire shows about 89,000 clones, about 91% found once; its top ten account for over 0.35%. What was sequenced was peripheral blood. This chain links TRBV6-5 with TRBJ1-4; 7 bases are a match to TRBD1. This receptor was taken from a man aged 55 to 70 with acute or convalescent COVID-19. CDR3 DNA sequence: TGTGCCAGCAGTTCAACAGGGGCAACTAATGAAAAACTGTTTTTT. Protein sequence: CASSSTGATNEKLFF.